The clone carrying this T cell receptor beta chain was seen many times. Its target is not known. This sample stems from a study of neurological immune-mediated disorders. Study results and caveats: Across subjects, no CDR3 amino acid sequence appeared in expanded clones of more than one subject, a finding that suggested private repertoires in all groups. HTLV-1-associated myelopathy displayed the greatest TCR clonal expansion, and multiple sclerosis exhibited the smallest, lower than that of healthy controls.

Germline CDR1 reads SEHNR; CDR2 reads FQNEAQ (reference sequence). This CDR3 has 11 residues. V gave up 8 bases and J gave up 4 bases, with 7 bases separating them. A 10-nucleotide random UMI tagged transcripts in template-switch 5'RACE cDNA synthesis. From 15-18 subjects, over 180 million TCR-beta sequences were obtained in each sequencing run. TCRdb called the 5' RACE reads again in MiXCR, with one record for every CDR3 protein. Found here are 40,000 to 55,000 distinct CDR3 sequences, 10% to 13% of them singletons; the top ten hold around 21%. The chain combines TRBV7-9 with TRBJ2-3; D unclear. Sequencing was carried out using PBMCs. This clonotype was sampled from a woman in her thirties or forties with HTLV-1-associated myelopathy (HAM/TSP). The CDR3 nucleotides read TGTGCCAGCGGCAAGGCAGATACGCAGTATTTT. Translation gives CASGKADTQYF. Based on the CDR3 plus reference TRBV7-9 and TRBJ2-3, the full variable domain is DTGVSQNPRHKITKRGQNVTFRCDPISEHNRLYWYRQTLGQGPEFLTYFQNEAQLEKSRLLSDRFSAERPKGSFSTLEIQRTEQGDSAMYLCASGKADTQYFGPGTRLTVL.